This passage covers 18 T cell receptor beta chains from one sample sequenced in a study of regulatory T cells in long-lasting Graves disease (dated by TCRdb to about 2021). The time point label on this specimen signifies: newly diagnosed GD, antithyroid drugs for less than 3 months. For both TCR sequencing and RNA sequencing, RNA was extracted from PBMCs using TRIzol. The method was multiplex PCR. Instrument used: Illumina HiSeq 4000. iRepertoire HTBI primers and Arm-PCR amplification of CDR3 regions were used to construct TCR beta libraries. TCRdb reran the public reads through fastp at Q25 and MiXCR, keeping productive beta chains. All rows with the same CDR3 protein become a single entry with the most common DNA and genes. The sample table shows about 310,000 distinct CDR3 sequences, and over 15% are seen once. The ten largest account for around 37% of the sample. The sequenced sample was peripheral blood mononuclear cells (PBMCs), obtained at new diagnosis, from a patient treated with antithyroid drugs. These receptors came from a female donor with Graves disease.

This clonotype was observed at least ten times. The chain carries TRBV7-9 and TRBJ2-7, with TRBD1 matching over 9 bases. The CDR3 runs 16 residues. V dropped 4 bases and J dropped 1; count of bases not matched to a gene: 8. Germline values: CDR1 SEHNR, CDR2 FQNEAQ (reference sequence). The CDR3 reads CASSSPGQGDSYEQYF. The CDR3 DNA sequence: TGTGCCAGCAGCTCCCCGGGACAGGGCGATTCCTACGAGCAGTACTTC.

V usage is TRBV13 and J usage is TRBJ1-2, with 8 positions matching TRBD1. This CDR3 has 15 residues. CDR1 and CDR2 from the germline V gene are PRHDT and FYEKMQ (reference sequence). The J segment lost 2 bases and the V segment lost 6 bases, leaving 8 bases of the junction unmatched. In DNA form, the CDR3 reads TGTGCCAGCAGAGTGACAGGGGAAATAAACTATGGCTACACCTTC. Translation: CASRVTGEINYGYTF.

This clonotype was found many times. The rearrangement links TRBV29-1 to TRBJ2-7; D is tentatively TRBD1 or TRBD2 (7 bases each). The germline gives CDR1 SQVTM, CDR2 ANQGSEA. The CDR3 is 14 amino acids. Trimming stripped 5 bases from V and 1 base from J, with 15 bases between. This chain's CDR3 is CSVFTGEGSYEQYF. The CDR3 DNA reads as TGCAGCGTTTTTACAGGGGAGGGGTCCTACGAGCAGTACTTC.

There are many counts of this clonotype. The chain recombines TRBV19 with TRBJ1-1; D perhaps matches TRBD1 (5 bases). Per germline, CDR1 LNHDA and CDR2 SQIVND (reference sequence). The CDR3 runs to 16 residues. V gave up 6 bases and J gave up 7 bases, with 24 bases separating them. The CDR3 nucleotides read TGTGCCAGTAGCCCCGGGACGGCGGGGAGAGAGGTTGAAGCTTTCTTT. Its translation: CASSPGTAGREVEAFF.

This clonotype came up many times. CDR3: CASSSPLRQGGTSGANVLTF. CDR3 DNA: TGTGCCAGCAGTTCCCCCCTTAGACAGGGAGGGACCTCTGGGGCCAACGTCCTGACTTTC. The J gene is TRBJ2-6, the V gene TRBV6-9; D tentatively fits TRBD1 or TRBD2 (7 bases each). The V end was cut by 4 bases, the J end by 0 bases, with 22 bases between. CDR1 is MNHGY, CDR2 SVAAGI, per germline. CDR3 length: 20 amino acids.

This clonotype was detected many times. The genes are TRBV11-3 and TRBJ2-5; D not resolved. The V end was cut by 1 base, the J end by 4 bases, with 7 bases between. Germline V gene data show CDR1 as SGHNT and CDR2 as YENEEA. This CDR3 is 13 amino acids long. CDR3 in amino acids: CASSLVRSETQYF. CDR3 DNA sequence: TGTGCCAGCAGCTTAGTAAGGTCAGAGACCCAGTACTTC.

Many counts were recorded for this clonotype. The J gene is TRBJ2-3, the V gene TRBV7-3; no clear D. Germline V gene data show CDR1 as SGHTA and CDR2 as FQGTGA. The CDR3 runs to 14 residues. V was cut by 4 bases and J by 5 bases, with 13 bases left in between. CDR3 sequence reads: CASSSVARIDTQYF. Here the CDR3 DNA reads TGTGCCAGCAGCTCAGTCGCTAGAATAGATACGCAGTATTTT.

This clonotype showed up many times. The CDR3 DNA sequence: TGTGCCAGCAGCTTTATACCGGGTGGCGGACTGTTTTTT. Its protein is CASSFIPGGGLFF. The V and J genes are TRBV7-9 and TRBJ1-4, with D hard to call. CDR1 SEHNR and CDR2 FQNEAQ come from the germline V gene (reference sequence). The CDR3 extends over 13 amino acids. Trimming cost V 3 bases and J 13 bases, with 15 bases left between them.

This clonotype was counted a few times. Its ends do not fully match the called genes, so a read error is possible. The chain uses TRBV20-1 and TRBJ1-5, with 7 bases matching TRBD1. This CDR3 is 16 amino acids long. The V gene's germline CDR1 is DFQATT and CDR2 SNEGSKA (reference sequence). The CDR3 loop is CSASNHRGRSNQLQHF. The CDR3 bases are TGCAGTGCAAGCAACCACAGGGGTAGGAGCAATCAGCTCCAGCATTTT.

The rearrangement joins TRBV28 to TRBJ1-5; maybe TRBD1 (5 bases). V was clipped by 3 bases and J by 1 base, with 7 bases between them. Germline V gene data show CDR1 as MDHEN and CDR2 as SYDVKM. CDR3 length: 14 residues. The CDR3 DNA follows: TGTGCCAGCAGTTTTAGACAGAGCAATCAGCCCCAGCATTTT. As protein: CASSFRQSNQPQHF.

Remarks on this clonotype: Its ends do not fully match the called genes, so a read error is possible. The J gene is TRBJ1-1, the V gene TRBV5-1; 8 bases agree with TRBD1. The CDR3 loop spans 17 amino acids. The germline V gene has CDR1 SGHRS and CDR2 YFSETQ. DNA for the CDR3: TGCGCCAGCAGCTTGAGTCGGCAGGGGGCGGAGGGAACTGACGCTTTCTTT. The encoded protein is CASSLSRQGAEGTDAFF.

This clonotype was found once. This rearrangement joins TRBV2 to TRBJ2-1; 9 bases are a match to TRBD1. The V and J ends lost 3 bases and 7 bases, in that order; junction bases with no gene match: 1. There are 13 residues in the CDR3. Germline-derived CDR1 and CDR2 are SNHLY and FYNNEI. CDR3 sequence reads: CASSEDRGNEQFF. CDR3 DNA: TGTGCCAGCAGTGAGGACAGGGGTAATGAGCAGTTCTTC.

Many counts were recorded for this clonotype. This chain joins TRBV28 and TRBJ1-5, with 9 bases lining up with TRBD1. The germline V gene encodes CDR1 MDHEN and CDR2 SYDVKM. Germline trimming cut 4 bases from V and 7 bases from J; bases unmatched to any gene: 5. The CDR3 spans 14 residues. CDR3 nucleotide sequence: TGTGCCAGCAGTTCCAGGACAGGGGTCCAGCCCCAGCATTTT. The encoded protein is CASSSRTGVQPQHF.

This clonotype showed up many times. The CDR3 reads CASSDLKRGRYGYTF. CDR3 coding DNA: TGTGCCAGCAGTGACCTTAAGAGGGGTCGGTATGGCTACACCTTC. The rearrangement joins TRBV6-1 to TRBJ1-2; TRBD1 might be the D (5 bases). Germline V gives CDR1 MNHNS, CDR2 SASEGT. This CDR3 has 15 residues. V lost 3 bases to trimming and J lost 5 bases, with 16 bases between them.

This clonotype was observed many times. The chain is built from TRBV11-2 and TRBJ2-7; TRBD1 aligns across 10 bases. The V and J ends lost 7 bases and 0 bases, in that order; junction bases with no gene match: 3. The CDR3 runs 14 residues. CDR1 is SGHAT, CDR2 FQNNGV, per germline. Here the CDR3 DNA reads TGTGCCAGCACCCGGACAGGGGGCTCCTACGAGCAGTACTTC. It yields the protein CASTRTGGSYEQYF. Full variable domain (rest looked up from reference TRBV11-2 and TRBJ2-7): EAGVAQSPRYKIIEKRQSVAFWCNPISGHATLYWYQQILGQGPKLLIQFQNNGVVDDSQLPKDRFSAERLKGVDSTLKIQPAKLEDSAVYLCASTRTGGSYEQYFGPGTRLTVT.

The CDR3 region has the DNA TGTGCCAGCAGCTTTGGGCAATCCTACGAGCAGTACTTC. Translating it yields CASSFGQSYEQYF. The chain carries TRBV7-9 and TRBJ2-7; no firm D call. V shed 3 bases and J shed 1 base, with 7 bases lying between them. The germline V gene has CDR1 SEHNR and CDR2 FQNEAQ (reference sequence). CDR3 length: 13 amino acids.

Ten or more counts support this clonotype. The V and J genes are TRBV28 and TRBJ2-5; D possibly corresponds to TRBD2 (5 bases). This CDR3 comprises 15 residues. V was clipped by 2 bases and J by 5 bases, with 15 bases between them. The V gene's germline CDR1 is MDHEN and CDR2 SYDVKM. The CDR3 spells CASSLRLAYEETQYF. The CDR3 DNA reads as TGTGCCAGCAGTTTACGGCTAGCCTACGAGGAGACCCAGTACTTC. Supplemented by reference TRBV28 and TRBJ2-5, the full variable domain reads DVKVTQSSRYLVKRTGEKVFLECVQDMDHENMFWYRQDPGLGLRLIYFSYDVKMKEKGDIPEGYSVSREKKERFSLILESASTNQTSMYLCASSLRLAYEETQYFGPGTRLLVL.

As concerns this clonotype: This likely stems from a read error, as it lies one base from a far larger clone. V and J are TRBV27 and TRBJ2-4; TRBD2 agrees at 9 bases. CDR3 length equals 22 residues. Germline loops: CDR1 MNHEY, CDR2 SMNVEV (reference sequence). V shed 5 bases, J shed 13 bases, and the junction held 36 bases outside the gene matches. The CDR3 region has the DNA TGTGCCAGCAGTCCATCGGGAGTGGTCGCGGGAGGGCCCACGAGCTCCTACAATGAGCAGTACTTC. Translated, it gives CASSPSGVVAGGPTSSYNEQYF.